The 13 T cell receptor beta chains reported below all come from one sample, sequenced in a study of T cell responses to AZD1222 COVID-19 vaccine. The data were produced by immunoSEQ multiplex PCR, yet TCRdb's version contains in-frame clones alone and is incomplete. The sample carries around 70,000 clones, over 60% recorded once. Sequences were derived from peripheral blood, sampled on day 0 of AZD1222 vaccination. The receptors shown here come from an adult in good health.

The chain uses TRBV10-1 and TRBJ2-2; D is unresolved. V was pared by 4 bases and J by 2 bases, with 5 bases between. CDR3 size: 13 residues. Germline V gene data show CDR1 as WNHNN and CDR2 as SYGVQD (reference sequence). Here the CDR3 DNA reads TGCGCCAGCAGTGGACACAACACCGGGGAGCTGTTTTTT. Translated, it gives CASSGHNTGELFF.

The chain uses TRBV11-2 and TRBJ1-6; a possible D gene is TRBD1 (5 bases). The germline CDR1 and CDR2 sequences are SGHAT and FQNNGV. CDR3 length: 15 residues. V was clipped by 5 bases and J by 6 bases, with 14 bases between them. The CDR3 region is CASSAGLGTNSPLHF. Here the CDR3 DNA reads TGTGCCAGCAGCGCTGGGCTAGGGACTAATTCACCCCTCCACTTT. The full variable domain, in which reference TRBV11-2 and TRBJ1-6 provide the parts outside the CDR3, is EAGVAQSPRYKIIEKRQSVAFWCNPISGHATLYWYQQILGQGPKLLIQFQNNGVVDDSQLPKDRFSAERLKGVDSTLKIQPAKLEDSAVYLCASSAGLGTNSPLHFGNGTRLTVT.

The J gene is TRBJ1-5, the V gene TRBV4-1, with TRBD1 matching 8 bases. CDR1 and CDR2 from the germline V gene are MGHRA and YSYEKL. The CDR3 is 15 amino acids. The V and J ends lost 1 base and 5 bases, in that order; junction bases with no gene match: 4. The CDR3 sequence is CASSQGTGRDQPQHF. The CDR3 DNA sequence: TGCGCCAGCAGCCAAGGGACAGGGAGGGATCAGCCCCAGCATTTT.

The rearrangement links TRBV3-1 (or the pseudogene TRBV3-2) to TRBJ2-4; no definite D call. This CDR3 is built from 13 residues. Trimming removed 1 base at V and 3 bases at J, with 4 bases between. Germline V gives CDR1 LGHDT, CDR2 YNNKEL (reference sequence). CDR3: CASSQGLKNIQYF. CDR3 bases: TGTGCCAGCAGCCAAGGTCTCAAAAACATTCAGTACTTC.

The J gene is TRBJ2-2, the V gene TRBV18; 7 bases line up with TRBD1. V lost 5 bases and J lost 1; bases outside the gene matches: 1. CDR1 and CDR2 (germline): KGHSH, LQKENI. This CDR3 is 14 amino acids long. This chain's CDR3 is CASSRTGNTGELFF. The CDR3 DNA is TGTGCCAGCTCAAGGACAGGGAACACCGGGGAGCTGTTTTTT.

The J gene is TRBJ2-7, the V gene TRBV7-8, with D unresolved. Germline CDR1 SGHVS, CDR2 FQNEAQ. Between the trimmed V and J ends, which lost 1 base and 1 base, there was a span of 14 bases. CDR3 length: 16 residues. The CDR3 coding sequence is TGTGCCAGCAGCTTAGATGTGTCACAACTTTCCTACGAGCAGTACTTC. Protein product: CASSLDVSQLSYEQYF.

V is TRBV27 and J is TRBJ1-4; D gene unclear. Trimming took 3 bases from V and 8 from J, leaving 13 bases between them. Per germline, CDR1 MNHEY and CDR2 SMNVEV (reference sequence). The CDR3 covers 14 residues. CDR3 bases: TGTGCCAGCAGTTTCTTATCAGATACCGAAAAACTGTTTTTT. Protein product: CASSFLSDTEKLFF. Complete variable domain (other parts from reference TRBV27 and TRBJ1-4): EAQVTQNPRYLITVTGKKLTVTCSQNMNHEYMSWYRQDPGLGLRQIYYSMNVEVTDKGDVPEGYKVSRKEKRNFPLILESPSPNQTSLYFCASSFLSDTEKLFFGSGTQLSVL.

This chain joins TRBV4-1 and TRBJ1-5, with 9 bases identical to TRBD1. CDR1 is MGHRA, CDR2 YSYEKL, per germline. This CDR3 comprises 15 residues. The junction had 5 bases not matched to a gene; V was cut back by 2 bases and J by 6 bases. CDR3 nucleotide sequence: TGCGCCAGCAGCCAACCAACAGGGGGCCGTCAGCCCCAGCATTTT. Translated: CASSQPTGGRQPQHF.

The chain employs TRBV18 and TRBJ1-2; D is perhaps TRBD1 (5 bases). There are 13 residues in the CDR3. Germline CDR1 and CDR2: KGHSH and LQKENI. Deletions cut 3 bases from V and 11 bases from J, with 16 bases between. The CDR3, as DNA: TGTGCCAGCTCACCTGATACAAGGGGCCTATACACCTTC. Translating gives CASSPDTRGLYTF.

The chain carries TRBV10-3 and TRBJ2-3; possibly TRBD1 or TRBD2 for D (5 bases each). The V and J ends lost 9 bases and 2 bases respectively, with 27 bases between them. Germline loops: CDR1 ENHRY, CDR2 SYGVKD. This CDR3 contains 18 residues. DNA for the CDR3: TGTGCCATACGGGGTGGGACGGCAGTTAGTGAATACACAGATACGCAGTATTTT. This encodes CAIRGGTAVSEYTDTQYF.

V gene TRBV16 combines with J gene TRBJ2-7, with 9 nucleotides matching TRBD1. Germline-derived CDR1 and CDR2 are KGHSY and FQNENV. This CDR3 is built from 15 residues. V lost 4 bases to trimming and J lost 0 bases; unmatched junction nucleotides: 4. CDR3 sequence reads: CASSPGTGSSYEQYF. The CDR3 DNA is TGTGCCAGCAGCCCCGGGACAGGGAGCTCCTACGAGCAGTACTTC.

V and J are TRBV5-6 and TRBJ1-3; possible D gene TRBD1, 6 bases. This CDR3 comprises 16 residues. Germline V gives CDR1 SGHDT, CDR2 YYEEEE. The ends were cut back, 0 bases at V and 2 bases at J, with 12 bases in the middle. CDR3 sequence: CASSLGRGNPGNTIYF. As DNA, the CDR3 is TGTGCCAGCAGCTTGGGAAGGGGGAACCCTGGAAACACCATATATTTT.

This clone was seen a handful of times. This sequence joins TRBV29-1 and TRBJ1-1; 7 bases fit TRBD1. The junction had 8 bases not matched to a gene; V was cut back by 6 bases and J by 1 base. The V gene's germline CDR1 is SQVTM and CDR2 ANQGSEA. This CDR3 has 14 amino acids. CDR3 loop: CSVERGTANTEAFF. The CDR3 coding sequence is TGCAGCGTAGAACGTGGGACAGCGAACACTGAAGCTTTCTTT.